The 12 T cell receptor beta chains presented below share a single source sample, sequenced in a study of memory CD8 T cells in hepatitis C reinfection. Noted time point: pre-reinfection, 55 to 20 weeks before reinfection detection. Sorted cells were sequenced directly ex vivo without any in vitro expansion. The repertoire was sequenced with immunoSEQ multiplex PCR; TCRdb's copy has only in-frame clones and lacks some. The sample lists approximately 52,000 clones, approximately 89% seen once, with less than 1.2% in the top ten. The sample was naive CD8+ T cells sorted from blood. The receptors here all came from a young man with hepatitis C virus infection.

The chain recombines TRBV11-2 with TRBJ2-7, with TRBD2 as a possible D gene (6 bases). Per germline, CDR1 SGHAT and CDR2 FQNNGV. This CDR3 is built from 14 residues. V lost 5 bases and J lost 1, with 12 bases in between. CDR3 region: CASSLWGGSYEQYV. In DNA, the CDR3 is TGTGCCAGCAGCCTTTGGGGAGGATCCTACGAGCAGTACGTC.

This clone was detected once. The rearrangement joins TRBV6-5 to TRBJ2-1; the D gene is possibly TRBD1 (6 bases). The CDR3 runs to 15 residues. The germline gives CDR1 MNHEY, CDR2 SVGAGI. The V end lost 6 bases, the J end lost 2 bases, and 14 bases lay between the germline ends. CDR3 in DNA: TGTGCCAGCAGCCGGGACAACCACCCCTACAATGAGCAGTTCTTC. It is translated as CASSRDNHPYNEQFF.

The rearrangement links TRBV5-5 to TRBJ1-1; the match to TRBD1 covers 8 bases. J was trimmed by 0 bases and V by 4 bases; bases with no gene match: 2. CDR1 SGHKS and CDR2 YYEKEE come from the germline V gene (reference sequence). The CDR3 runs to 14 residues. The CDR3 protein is CASSPGQVNTEAFF. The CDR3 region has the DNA TGTGCCAGCAGCCCGGGACAGGTGAACACTGAAGCTTTCTTT. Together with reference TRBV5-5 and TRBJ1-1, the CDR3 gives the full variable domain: DAGVTQSPTHLIKTRGQQVTLRCSPISGHKSVSWYQQVLGQGPQFIFQYYEKEERGRGNFPDRFSARQFPNYSSELNVNALLLGDSALYLCASSPGQVNTEAFFGQGTRLTVV.

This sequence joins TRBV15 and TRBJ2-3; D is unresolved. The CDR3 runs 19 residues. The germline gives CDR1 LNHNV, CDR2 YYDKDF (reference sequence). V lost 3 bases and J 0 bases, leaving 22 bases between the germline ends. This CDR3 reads CATSRLPIDAAVSTDTQYF. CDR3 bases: TGTGCCACCAGCAGGCTCCCCATAGACGCGGCAGTGAGCACAGATACGCAGTATTTT.

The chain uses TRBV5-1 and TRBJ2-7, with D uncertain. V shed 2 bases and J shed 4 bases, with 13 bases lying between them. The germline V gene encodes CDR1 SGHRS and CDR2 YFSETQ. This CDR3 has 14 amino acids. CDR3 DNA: TGCGCCAGCAGCTTCGACTCATACTCTTACGAGCAGTACTTC. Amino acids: CASSFDSYSYEQYF.

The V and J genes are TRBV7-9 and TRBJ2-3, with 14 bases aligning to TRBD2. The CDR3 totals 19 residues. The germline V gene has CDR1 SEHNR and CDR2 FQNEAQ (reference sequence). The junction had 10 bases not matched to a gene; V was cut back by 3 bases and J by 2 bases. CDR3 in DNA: TGTGCCAGCAGCTTCCCCTCAGCGACTAGCGGGGGGGCCACAGATACGCAGTATTTT. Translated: CASSFPSATSGGATDTQYF.

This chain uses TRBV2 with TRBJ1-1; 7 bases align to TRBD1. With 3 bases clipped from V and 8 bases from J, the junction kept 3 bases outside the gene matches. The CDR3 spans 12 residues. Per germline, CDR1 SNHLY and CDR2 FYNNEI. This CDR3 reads CASSDPGQEAFF. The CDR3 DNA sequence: TGTGCCAGCAGTGATCCGGGACAGGAAGCTTTCTTT.

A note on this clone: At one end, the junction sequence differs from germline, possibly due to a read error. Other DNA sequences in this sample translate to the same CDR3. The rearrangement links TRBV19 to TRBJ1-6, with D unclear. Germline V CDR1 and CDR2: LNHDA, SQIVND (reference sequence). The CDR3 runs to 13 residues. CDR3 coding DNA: TGTGCCAGTAGGAGTTCCTATAATTCCCCCCTCCACTTT. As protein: CASRSSYNSPLHF.

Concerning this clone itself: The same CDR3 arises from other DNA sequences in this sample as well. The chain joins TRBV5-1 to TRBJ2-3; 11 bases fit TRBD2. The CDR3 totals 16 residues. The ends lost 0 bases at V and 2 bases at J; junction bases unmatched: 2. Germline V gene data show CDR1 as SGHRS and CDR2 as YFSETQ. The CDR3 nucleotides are TGCGCCAGCAGCTTGGGACTAGCGGGGTTCACAGATACGCAGTATTTT. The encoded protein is CASSLGLAGFTDTQYF. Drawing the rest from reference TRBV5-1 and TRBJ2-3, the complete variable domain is KAGVTQTPRYLIKTRGQQVTLSCSPISGHRSVSWYQQTPGQGLQFLFEYFSETQRNKGNFPGRFSGRQFSNSRSEMNVSTLELGDSALYLCASSLGLAGFTDTQYFGPGTRLTVL.

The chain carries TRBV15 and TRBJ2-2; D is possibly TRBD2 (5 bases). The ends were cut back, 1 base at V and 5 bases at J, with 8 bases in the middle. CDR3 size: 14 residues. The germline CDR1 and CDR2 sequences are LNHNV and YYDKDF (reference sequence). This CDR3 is CATSRVPGTGELFF. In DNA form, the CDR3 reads TGTGCCACCAGCAGAGTTCCGGGGACCGGGGAGCTGTTTTTT. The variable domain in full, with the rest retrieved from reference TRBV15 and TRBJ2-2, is DAMVIQNPRYQVTQFGKPVTLSCSQTLNHNVMYWYQQKSSQAPKLLFHYYDKDFNNEADTPDNFQSRRPNTSFCFLDIRSPGLGDTAMYLCATSRVPGTGELFFGEGSRLTVL.

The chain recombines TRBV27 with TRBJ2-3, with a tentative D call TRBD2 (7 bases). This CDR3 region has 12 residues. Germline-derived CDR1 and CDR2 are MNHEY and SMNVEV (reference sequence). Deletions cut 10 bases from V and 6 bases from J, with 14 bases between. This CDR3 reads CATGGPLDTQYF. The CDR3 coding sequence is TGTGCCACGGGGGGCCCTCTTGATACGCAGTATTTT.

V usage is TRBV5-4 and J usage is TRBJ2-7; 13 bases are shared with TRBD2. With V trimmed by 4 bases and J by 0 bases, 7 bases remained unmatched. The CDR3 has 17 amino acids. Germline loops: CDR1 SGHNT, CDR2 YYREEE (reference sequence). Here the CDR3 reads CASSVGLAGQSSYEQYF. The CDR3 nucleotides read TGTGCCAGCAGCGTGGGACTAGCGGGGCAAAGCTCCTACGAGCAGTACTTC.